This TCR beta chain was obtained from a study of blood T cell repertoires in COVID-19. Study-wide background: Researchers got acute and convalescent COVID-19 samples from the United States, Italy and Spain.

Participants were aged about 18 to 100 years from around 26 US areas. Cohort placement rested on clinical history that participants reported themselves. Symptom resolution, clearance, or two negative PCRs marked donors in Cohort 3 as recovered. Germline CDR1 and CDR2: SEHNR and FQNEAQ (reference sequence). J lost 4 bases, V lost 5 bases, and 10 bases had no gene match. This CDR3 has 15 amino acids. Libraries were prepared by immunoSEQ multiplex PCR; TCRdb keeps only in-frame clonotypes and omits some of them. The table records fewer than 300,000 clones, 80% to 90% of them present only once. Input material: PBMCs or T cells enriched from blood (not recorded which). The genes are TRBV7-9 and TRBJ1-2; 7 bases fit TRBD1. This sequence originates from a woman younger than 45 who had recovered from COVID-19. Here the CDR3 DNA reads TGTGCCAGCAGCCCCCGAGACAGGGCCTTCTATGGCTACACCTTC. Its protein is CASSPRDRAFYGYTF. Using reference TRBV7-9 and TRBJ1-2 for the parts outside the CDR3, the full variable domain is DTGVSQNPRHKITKRGQNVTFRCDPISEHNRLYWYRQTLGQGPEFLTYFQNEAQLEKSRLLSDRFSAERPKGSFSTLEIQRTEQGDSAMYLCASSPRDRAFYGYTFGSGTRLTVV.